The rows below give T cell receptor beta chains drawn from one sample of a study of shared clonotypes between healthy human individuals. Produced via immunoSEQ multiplex PCR; TCRdb's table is partial and in-frame only. The table includes hundreds of thousands of clones, about 96% detected once. The sequenced sample was naive CD8+ T cells sorted from blood. The receptors stem from a young woman in good health. The CDR3 runs from the conserved cysteine through the conserved F or W. D genes are given only for firm matches.

v_call: TRBV21-1; d_call: NA; j_call: TRBJ2-7; cdr3_aa: CASSQRQGPPDGYEQYF; cdr3_nt: TGTGCCAGCAGCCAGAGACAGGGACCACCCGACGGTTACGAGCAGTACTTC
v_call: TRBV28; d_call: NA; j_call: TRBJ2-3; cdr3_aa: CASTRPTDTQYF; cdr3_nt: TGTGCCAGCACAAGGCCCACAGATACGCAGTATTTT
v_call: TRBV27; d_call: NA; j_call: TRBJ2-7; cdr3_aa: CASSLNQDSRNYEQYF; cdr3_nt: TGTGCCAGCAGTTTAAACCAGGACAGTCGGAACTACGAGCAGTACTTC
v_call: TRBV13; d_call: NA; j_call: TRBJ1-4; cdr3_aa: CASTMESASEKLFF; cdr3_nt: TGTGCCAGCACCATGGAGTCTGCTTCCGAAAAACTGTTTTTT
v_call: TRBV19; d_call: TRBD2; j_call: TRBJ2-5; cdr3_aa: CASSILAGGKETQYF; cdr3_nt: TGTGCCAGTAGTATCCTAGCGGGAGGGAAAGAGACCCAGTACTTC
v_call: TRBV28; d_call: NA; j_call: TRBJ2-3; cdr3_aa: CASSLLPEADTQYF; cdr3_nt: TGTGCCAGCAGTTTACTCCCGGAGGCAGATACGCAGTATTTT
v_call: TRBV28; d_call: NA; j_call: TRBJ1-1; cdr3_aa: CASSRTPLGQNTEAFF; cdr3_nt: TGTGCCAGCAGCCGCACCCCGCTGGGGCAGAACACTGAAGCTTTCTTT
v_call: TRBV13; d_call: TRBD2; j_call: TRBJ2-3; cdr3_aa: CASSTRLAESTDTQYF; cdr3_nt: TGTGCCAGCAGTACCAGACTAGCGGAAAGCACAGATACGCAGTATTTT
v_call: TRBV7-8; d_call: TRBD2; j_call: TRBJ2-1; cdr3_aa: CASSLTEGLARRDNEQFF; cdr3_nt: TGTGCCAGCAGCTTAACCGAGGGACTAGCGAGAAGAGACAATGAGCAGTTCTTC
v_call: TRBV28; d_call: NA; j_call: TRBJ2-7; cdr3_aa: CASSFPGPDYEQYF; cdr3_nt: TGTGCCAGCAGTTTCCCAGGACCGGACTACGAGCAGTACTTC
v_call: TRBV7-9; d_call: TRBD1; j_call: TRBJ2-3; cdr3_aa: CASSPGQGADTQYF; cdr3_nt: TGTGCCAGCAGTCCAGGACAGGGGGCAGATACGCAGTATTTT
v_call: TRBV20-1; d_call: TRBD1; j_call: TRBJ2-7; cdr3_aa: CSADRAYEQYF; cdr3_nt: TGCAGTGCTGACAGGGCCTACGAGCAGTACTTC
v_call: TRBV2; d_call: NA; j_call: TRBJ1-2; cdr3_aa: CASSEPDPEGYGYTF; cdr3_nt: TGTGCCAGCAGTGAGCCGGATCCCGAGGGCTATGGCTACACCTTC
v_call: TRBV4-1; d_call: NA; j_call: TRBJ1-2; cdr3_aa: CASSPGENYGYTF; cdr3_nt: TGCGCCAGCAGCCCTGGCGAGAACTATGGCTACACCTTC
v_call: TRBV28; d_call: TRBD2; j_call: TRBJ2-5; cdr3_aa: CASSLRLAGEGETQYF; cdr3_nt: TGTGCCAGCAGTCTAAGACTAGCGGGAGAGGGGGAGACCCAGTACTTC
v_call: TRBV9; d_call: TRBD1; j_call: TRBJ2-7; cdr3_aa: CASSRGLSYEQYF; cdr3_nt: TGTGCCAGCAGCAGGGGGCTCTCCTACGAGCAGTACTTC
v_call: TRBV29-1; d_call: NA; j_call: TRBJ2-7; cdr3_aa: CSALQDSYEQYF; cdr3_nt: TGCAGCGCCCTACAGGATTCCTACGAGCAGTACTTC
v_call: TRBV10-2; d_call: NA; j_call: TRBJ2-5; cdr3_aa: CASSEVDTQETQYF; cdr3_nt: TGCGCCAGCAGTGAGGTAGACACGCAAGAGACCCAGTACTTC
v_call: TRBV9; d_call: NA; j_call: TRBJ2-7; cdr3_aa: CASSLFNEQYF; cdr3_nt: TGTGCCAGCAGCCTATTCAACGAGCAGTACTTC
v_call: TRBV19; d_call: NA; j_call: TRBJ1-4; cdr3_aa: CASSRAGRSTNEKLFF; cdr3_nt: TGTGCCAGTAGTCGTGCGGGGCGCTCAACTAATGAAAAACTGTTTTTT
v_call: TRBV28; d_call: TRBD1; j_call: TRBJ2-7; cdr3_aa: CASTGQGFSYEQYF; cdr3_nt: TGTGCCAGCACGGGACAGGGTTTTTCCTACGAGCAGTACTTC
v_call: TRBV5-6; d_call: NA; j_call: TRBJ1-2; cdr3_aa: CASSFSGKGRGYTF; cdr3_nt: TGTGCCAGCAGCTTCTCGGGTAAGGGACGTGGCTACACCTTC